A single sample gave rise to the 5 T cell receptor beta chains below, sequenced in a study of T cells in Graves' hyperthyroidism and ophthalmopathy. TCR beta CDR3 region amplification was performed from RNA transcripts. First-round RT-PCR with HTBI primers amplified the TCR CDR3 region. TCRdb called the multiplex PCR reads again in MiXCR, with one record for every CDR3 protein. The sample records hundreds of thousands of distinct CDR3 sequences, 15% being singletons. Sample: blood. The source of these receptors is a woman in her thirties with Graves' hyperthyroidism.

This clonotype was seen only a few times. The chain is built from TRBV6-1 and TRBJ1-1; 7 bases match TRBD1. V lost 6 bases and J lost 3; bases outside the gene matches: 4. The germline V gene has CDR1 MNHNS and CDR2 SASEGT. The CDR3 has 13 residues. The CDR3 spells CASSEGQYTEAFF. DNA for the CDR3: TGTGCCAGCAGCGAGGGACAGTACACTGAAGCTTTCTTT.

In its sample, this clonotype was seen many times. This CDR3 reads CASSLVGVETSGRGNEQFF. CDR3 in DNA: TGTGCCAGCAGCTTAGTGGGGGTGGAGACTAGCGGGAGAGGCAATGAGCAGTTCTTC. The rearrangement uses TRBV7-2 and TRBJ2-1; 12 bases map to TRBD2. J gave up 6 bases and V 1 base, and 13 bases lay outside the gene matches. The CDR3 length is 19 residues. The V gene's germline CDR1 is SGHTA and CDR2 FQGNSA. Full variable domain (missing parts from reference TRBV7-2 and TRBJ2-1): GAGVSQSPSNKVTEKGKDVELRCDPISGHTALYWYRQSLGQGLEFLIYFQGNSAPDKSGLPSDRFSAERTGGSVSTLTIQRTQQEDSAVYLCASSLVGVETSGRGNEQFFGPGTRLTVL.

This clonotype was recorded at least ten times. This sequence joins TRBV11-3 and TRBJ2-1, with TRBD2 matching 9 bases. Germline V gene sequence: CDR1 SGHNT, CDR2 YENEEA. The CDR3 is 16 residues long. V shed 5 bases and J 5 bases; nucleotides not matched to a gene: 10. Written as DNA, the CDR3 is TGTGCCAGCAGCCCCCCAGGGGCGGGAGGGCACAATGAGCAGTTCTTC. Encoded protein: CASSPPGAGGHNEQFF.

This clonotype showed up many times. The rearrangement uses TRBV30 and TRBJ1-1; no reliable D call. Trimming pared 4 bases from V and 1 base from J, leaving 22 bases between. The CDR3 loop spans 17 amino acids. From germline, CDR1 is GTSNPN and CDR2 SVGIG (reference sequence). The CDR3 here is CAWTPLRASWGNTEAFF. In DNA, the CDR3 is TGTGCCTGGACCCCTTTACGAGCCAGCTGGGGGAACACTGAAGCTTTCTTT.

This clonotype was seen a handful of times. The junction does not match germline at one end; this may be a read error. V usage is TRBV3-1 and J usage is TRBJ2-3, with D maybe TRBD2 (6 bases). The CDR3 is 15 residues long. The germline gives CDR1 LGHDT, CDR2 YNNKEL (reference sequence). The CDR3 here is CVSSQNWGGTDTQYF. The CDR3 region has the DNA TGTGTCAGCAGCCAAAACTGGGGGGGCACAGATACGCAGTATTTT.